Here is one TCR beta chain with its context. Its antigen is undetermined. The data were taken from a study of T cell responses to AZD1222 COVID-19 vaccine. Germline V gene sequence: CDR1 SGHRS, CDR2 YFSETQ. There are 15 residues in the CDR3. V was clipped by 0 bases and J by 0 bases, with 10 bases between them. Study findings and constraints: Spike was spanned by vaccine-associated CD4 TCRs, which were dominant at 160-218 and 743-854. Baseline seropositives among AZD1222 recipients totaled only 6 or 7.

Researchers grouped second doses given at about 4 or about 12 weeks into one pool. Generated by immunoSEQ multiplex PCR, the TCRdb table keeps only in-frame clones and is missing some. The data show over 120,000 clones, around 93% seen once. The chain has TRBV5-1 and TRBJ2-7; D might be TRBD1 or TRBD2, each matching 5 bases. This TCR was sampled from an adult who received the AZD1222 COVID-19 vaccine. Sequences were derived from peripheral blood, sampled 28 days after the second AZD1222 dose. The CDR3, as DNA: TGCGCCAGCAGCTTGGTGGGGGTAAACTCCTACGAGCAGTACTTC. It is translated as CASSLVGVNSYEQYF.